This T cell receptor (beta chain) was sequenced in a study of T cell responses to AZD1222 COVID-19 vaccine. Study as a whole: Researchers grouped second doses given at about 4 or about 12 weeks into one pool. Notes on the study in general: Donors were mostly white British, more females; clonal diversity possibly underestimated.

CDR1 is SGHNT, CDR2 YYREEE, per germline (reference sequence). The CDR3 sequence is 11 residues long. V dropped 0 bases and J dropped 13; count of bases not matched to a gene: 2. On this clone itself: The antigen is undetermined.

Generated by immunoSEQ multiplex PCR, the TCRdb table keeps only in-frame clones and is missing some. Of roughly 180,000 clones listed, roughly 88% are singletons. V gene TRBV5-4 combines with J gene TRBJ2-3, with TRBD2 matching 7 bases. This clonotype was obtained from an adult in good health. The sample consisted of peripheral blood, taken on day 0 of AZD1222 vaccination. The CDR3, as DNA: TGTGCCAGCAGCTTGGATGCGGGAGAGTATTTT. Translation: CASSLDAGEYF. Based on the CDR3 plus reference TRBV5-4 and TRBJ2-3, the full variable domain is ETGVTQSPTHLIKTRGQQVTLRCSSQSGHNTVSWYQQALGQGPQFIFQYYREEENGRGNFPPRFSGLQFPNYSSELNVNALELDDSALYLCASSLDAGEYFGPGTRLTVL.